Below, one T cell receptor (beta chain) is given with its context. Per the study methods: Amplifying reference gene primers gave estimates of nucleated cell counts. Sequenced by immunoSEQ multiplex PCR; TCRdb stores in-frame clones only, minus some. V, J and clone size reflect that table, while D and trimming were determined from the DNA. The sample records 200,000 to 250,000 clones, less than 85% being singletons. This sample is drawn from a study of blood T cell repertoires in COVID-19. Across the whole study: T cells, B-cell-depleted T cells, or PBMCs supplied cDNA or gDNA.

V lost 1 base, J lost 4 bases, and 6 bases stayed unmatched. The CDR3 is made up of 16 amino acids. CDR1 is MNHEY and CDR2 is SMNVEV in the germline V gene (reference sequence). The material sequenced was peripheral blood. The V gene is TRBV27, the J gene TRBJ2-2; 7 bases map to TRBD1. The receptor comes from a woman of 80 years or more with acute or convalescent COVID-19. The CDR3 nucleotides are TGTGCCAGCAGTTTATACGACCACAGGGGCACCGGGGAGCTGTTTTTT. This encodes CASSLYDHRGTGELFF.